The 18 T cell receptor beta chains below all came from one sample that was sequenced in a study of blood T cell repertoires in COVID-19. Sequencing used immunoSEQ multiplex PCR; TCRdb keeps in-frame clones, though not all of them. The data contain about 300,000 clones, approximately 89% of them singletons. The sample taken for sequencing was PBMCs or T cells enriched from blood (not recorded which). The receptors shown here come from a woman in her 50s who had been exposed to COVID-19.

The genes are TRBV28 and TRBJ2-7; 9 bases line up with TRBD1. The CDR3 length is 15 residues. Looked up from germline, CDR1 is MDHEN and CDR2 is SYDVKM. The ends lost 6 bases at V and 3 bases at J; junction bases unmatched: 9. This CDR3 reads CASSLWGTGSYEQYF. The CDR3, as DNA: TGTGCCAGCAGCCTCTGGGGGACAGGGAGCTACGAGCAGTACTTC.

This chain uses TRBV7-9 with TRBJ2-7; 7 bases line up with TRBD1. The CDR3 runs to 14 residues. Germline CDR1 reads SEHNR; CDR2 reads FQNEAQ (reference sequence). V shed 5 bases and J 0 bases; nucleotides not matched to a gene: 4. CDR3 in DNA: TGTGCCAGCAGCCCCCGGACAGGCTCCTACGAGCAGTACTTC. Translation gives CASSPRTGSYEQYF.

J is TRBJ2-1 and V is TRBV29-1; the D gene is possibly TRBD2 (7 bases). The germline gives CDR1 SQVTM, CDR2 ANQGSEA. The CDR3 loop spans 15 amino acids. Trimming removed 4 bases from V and 4 bases from J, with 17 bases in between. CDR3 region: CSVGVLGGPYNEQFF. The CDR3, as DNA: TGCAGCGTTGGTGTCTTGGGGGGGCCTTACAATGAGCAGTTCTTC.

This clone was found once. CDR3 in DNA: TGTGCCAGCACTAAGTCAGGGTTGGCCGGGGAGCTGTTTTTT. It is translated as CASTKSGLAGELFF. The J gene is TRBJ2-2, the V gene TRBV2, with D possibly matching TRBD1 (5 bases). V was pared by 7 bases and J by 6 bases, with 15 bases between. The V gene's germline CDR1 is SNHLY and CDR2 FYNNEI. The CDR3 loop spans 14 amino acids.

Points on this clone: Since the CDR3 does not end with the conserved phenylalanine or tryptophan, this likely comes from a read error. The chain recombines TRBV6-1 with TRBJ1-2; maybe TRBD1 (6 bases). CDR3 length equals 14 residues. Germline CDR1 MNHNS, CDR2 SASEGT. Trimming removed 0 bases from V and 8 bases from J, with 13 bases in between. CDR3 residues: CASSEAPGVRGYTL. CDR3 sequence (DNA): TGTGCCAGCAGTGAAGCCCCAGGGGTGAGAGGCTACACCCTC.

The V and J genes are TRBV3-1 (or the pseudogene TRBV3-2) and TRBJ2-1, with D maybe TRBD2 (7 bases). The CDR3 contains 15 residues. Germline V gene sequence: CDR1 LGHDT, CDR2 YNNKEL (reference sequence). The V and J ends lost 4 bases and 3 bases respectively, with 13 bases between them. CDR3 protein: CASSRWEGGYNEQFF. In nucleotides, the CDR3 is TGTGCCAGCAGCCGCTGGGAGGGGGGCTACAATGAGCAGTTCTTC.

The chain couples TRBV11-2 to TRBJ2-3, with TRBD1 matching over 8 bases. Trimming took 5 bases from V and 6 from J; bases not matched to a gene: 16. CDR1 and CDR2 from the germline V gene are SGHAT and FQNNGV. This CDR3 contains 17 residues. The DNA of the CDR3 is TGTGCCAGCAGCCCAAGAACCGGGACAGGTGCCGGGGATACGCAGTATTTT. Translation gives CASSPRTGTGAGDTQYF.

This chain uses TRBV5-1 with TRBJ2-3; possibly TRBD1 for D (7 bases). CDR3 length: 15 residues. The V end was cut by 1 base, the J end by 4 bases, with 13 bases between. Germline CDR1 and CDR2: SGHRS and YFSETQ. CDR3 in DNA: TGCGCCAGCAGCTTGTGGGGGGACAGTGCAGATACGCAGTATTTT. Protein sequence: CASSLWGDSADTQYF.

V usage is TRBV11-2 and J usage is TRBJ2-7, with TRBD2 matching over 12 bases. V was pared by 4 bases and J by 0 bases, with 4 bases of the junction left unmatched. This CDR3 has 16 amino acids. The V gene's germline CDR1 is SGHAT and CDR2 FQNNGV. CDR3: CASSSRLAGDSYEQYF. CDR3 nucleotide sequence: TGTGCCAGCAGCTCCAGACTAGCGGGGGACTCCTACGAGCAGTACTTC. Supplemented by reference TRBV11-2 and TRBJ2-7, the full variable domain reads EAGVAQSPRYKIIEKRQSVAFWCNPISGHATLYWYQQILGQGPKLLIQFQNNGVVDDSQLPKDRFSAERLKGVDSTLKIQPAKLEDSAVYLCASSSRLAGDSYEQYFGPGTRLTVT.

The rearrangement joins TRBV28 to TRBJ1-1; 11 bases fit TRBD1. The V gene end was trimmed by 2 bases and the J gene end by 2 bases; junction bases not matched to a gene: 7. Germline V gene data show CDR1 as MDHEN and CDR2 as SYDVKM. The CDR3 contains 17 residues. The CDR3 sequence is CASSLGQGASGNTEAFF. The CDR3 DNA sequence: TGTGCCAGCAGTTTAGGACAGGGGGCTAGTGGAAACACTGAAGCTTTCTTT.

V is TRBV21-1 and J is TRBJ1-1; whether TRBD1, the table's D call, matches the DNA was not checked. TRBV21-1 is tagged as a pseudogene. CDR3 length: 15 residues. CDR3 DNA sequence: TGTGCCAGCAGCAAAAACAGGATGATGAACACTGAAGCTTTCTTT. Its protein is CASSKNRMMNTEAFF.

The genes are TRBV30 and TRBJ2-1; D might be TRBD2 (6 bases). CDR1 and CDR2 (germline): GTSNPN, SVGIG (reference sequence). V lost 8 bases and J 4 bases, leaving 18 bases between the germline ends. This CDR3 has 14 residues. The CDR3 DNA sequence: TGTGCCGGCCACGGCCGGGGGAGGTACAATGAGCAGTTCTTC. As protein: CAGHGRGRYNEQFF.

The CDR3 DNA reads as TGTGCCTGGACCAGAGAGGACAGGGGGCTTGGAAACACCATATATTTT. It translates to CAWTREDRGLGNTIYF. The chain combines TRBV30 with TRBJ1-3, with TRBD1 matching over 11 bases. CDR3 size: 16 residues. V dropped 4 bases and J dropped 3; count of bases not matched to a gene: 8. Germline V gene lookup returns CDR1 GTSNPN and CDR2 SVGIG (reference sequence).

The chain links TRBV19 to TRBJ1-5; no firm D call. The germline V gene encodes CDR1 LNHDA and CDR2 SQIVND (reference sequence). The CDR3 length is 15 residues. The ends were cut back, 3 bases at V and 4 bases at J, with 13 bases in the middle. As DNA, the CDR3 is TGTGCCAGTAGTATGCGGAGCATCACTAATCAGCCCCAGCATTTT. Translation gives CASSMRSITNQPQHF. The full variable domain, in which reference TRBV19 and TRBJ1-5 provide the parts outside the CDR3, is DGGITQSPKYLFRKEGQNVTLSCEQNLNHDAMYWYRQDPGQGLRLIYYSQIVNDFQKGDIAEGYSVSREKKESFPLTVTSAQKNPTAFYLCASSMRSITNQPQHFGDGTRLSIL.

The V call is TRBV5-8, the J call TRBJ2-2; tentative D call: TRBD1 (6 bases). Looked up from germline, CDR1 is SGHTS and CDR2 is YDEGEE. V gave up 0 bases and J gave up 3 bases, with 15 bases separating them. CDR3 length: 17 amino acids. The chain's CDR3 is CASSLVPQGRYTGELFF. CDR3 coding DNA: TGTGCCAGCAGCTTGGTCCCTCAGGGGAGATACACCGGGGAGCTGTTTTTT.

V gene TRBV19 combines with J gene TRBJ1-1, with 8 positions matching TRBD1. V trimming: 7 bases; J trimming: 6 bases; junction bases outside the gene matches: 7. The CDR3 extends over 13 amino acids. Per germline, CDR1 LNHDA and CDR2 SQIVND (reference sequence). CDR3 sequence: CASTVTGAAEAFF. Written as DNA, the CDR3 is TGTGCCAGTACCGTGACAGGGGCCGCTGAAGCTTTCTTT. Variable domain in full (rest from reference TRBV19 and TRBJ1-1): DGGITQSPKYLFRKEGQNVTLSCEQNLNHDAMYWYRQDPGQGLRLIYYSQIVNDFQKGDIAEGYSVSREKKESFPLTVTSAQKNPTAFYLCASTVTGAAEAFFGQGTRLTVV.

The chain joins TRBV2 to TRBJ1-1, with a possible D match to TRBD1 (5 bases). CDR1 and CDR2 from the germline V gene are SNHLY and FYNNEI. V was shortened by 6 bases and J by 1 base, with 9 bases between the two germline ends. The CDR3 consists of 13 residues. The CDR3: CASSPQGNTEAFF. CDR3 bases: TGTGCCAGCAGCCCCCAGGGGAACACTGAAGCTTTCTTT. Full variable domain (outside the CDR3, taken from reference TRBV2 and TRBJ1-1): EPEVTQTPSHQVTQMGQEVILRCVPISNHLYFYWYRQILGQKVEFLVSFYNNEISEKSEIFDDQFSVERPDGSNFTLKIRSTKLEDSAMYFCASSPQGNTEAFFGQGTRLTVV.

On this clone itself: Other DNA sequences in this sample translate to the same CDR3. The V gene is TRBV5-1, the J gene TRBJ1-2; no firm D call. This CDR3 region has 13 residues. CDR1 and CDR2 from the germline V gene are SGHRS and YFSETQ. The V end was cut by 0 bases, the J end by 2 bases, with 5 bases between. CDR3 sequence (DNA): TGCGCCAGCAGCTTGGGGCAGAACTATGGCTACACCTTC. Amino acids: CASSLGQNYGYTF.